The text below deals with one TCR beta chain. All enrollees were about 18 to 95 years old and from roughly 22 US areas. The data originate from a study of blood T cell repertoires in COVID-19. Across the whole study: T cells, B-cell-depleted T cells, or PBMCs supplied cDNA or gDNA.

In the original processing: Reference gene primer amplification in the assay estimated nucleated cell counts. Sequenced by immunoSEQ multiplex PCR; TCRdb stores in-frame clones only, minus some. The V and J calls and clone size are taken from that table; D and trimming were inferred from the DNA. This table has about 180,000 clones, 81% appearing once. This sequence originates from a woman aged 40-49 years with acute COVID-19. The sequencing sample was made of PBMCs or T cells enriched from blood (not recorded which).

The CDR3 DNA reads as TGTGCCAGCAGTTTAACTAAAGGCGGGGAGCTGTTTTTT. Protein sequence: CASSLTKGGELFF. V usage is TRBV12-3 or TRBV12-4 and J usage is TRBJ2-2; D remains ambiguous. V was pared by 2 bases and J by 7 bases, with 8 bases between. There are 13 residues in the CDR3.